This T cell receptor (beta chain) was identified during a study of blood T cell repertoires in COVID-19. Study as a whole: Researchers got acute and convalescent COVID-19 samples from the United States, Italy and Spain. T cells, B-cell-depleted T cells, or PBMCs supplied cDNA or gDNA.

Clones were read by immunoSEQ multiplex PCR, and TCRdb kept only the in-frame ones, dropping some. The data contain 190,000 or so clones, 94% of them singletons. V was clipped by 3 bases and J by 1 base; unmatched bases: 4. From germline, CDR1 is SGHTA and CDR2 FQGNSA. The CDR3 is 15 residues long. The origin of this receptor is a man younger than 40 with COVID-19, enrolled during active disease. V gene TRBV7-2 combines with J gene TRBJ2-3, with 7 bases identical to TRBD2. The sample was peripheral blood. The CDR3 bases are TGTGCCAGCAGCTTTGGGAGCGGGGGCACAGATACGCAGTATTTT. This codes for CASSFGSGGTDTQYF.